This note documents a single T cell receptor (beta chain) sequence. What it binds is not known. A 5'RACE reaction primed in the constant segment made cDNA libraries of TCR alpha and TCR beta, and these carried sample barcodes and UMIs. TCRdb re-derived calls from the 5' RACE reads in MiXCR, one entry per CDR3 protein. The sample yields some 300,000 distinct CDR3 sequences, less than 25% seen once. This record belongs to a study of T-cell memory formation after mild COVID-19. For the study at large: TCR clusters mostly belonged to single donors.

Trimming stripped 1 base from V and 0 bases from J, with 9 bases between. CDR3 size: 15 residues. Looked up from germline, CDR1 is KGHSH and CDR2 is LQKENI. Study-level results: Researchers found some responding clones in pre-infection memory, a sign that cross-reactive memory joined.

The material sequenced was PBMCs or a T cell subset sorted from them (not recorded which). The chain has TRBV18 and TRBJ1-1; D possibly corresponds to TRBD1 (5 bases). This TCR came from a young man who had mild COVID-19 (a few samples of this study predate the infection). Cell type and time point are not known. CDR3 protein: CASSPRAGMNTEAFF. In nucleotides, the CDR3 is TGTGCCAGCTCACCACGGGCAGGGATGAACACTGAAGCTTTCTTT.